Listed here is a single T cell receptor (beta chain). Its specificity is not known. This CDR3 spans 16 amino acids. V was trimmed by 0 bases and J by 1 base, leaving 10 bases between them. The germline V gene has CDR1 MGHRA and CDR2 YSYEKL. The data were obtained in a study of T-cell memory formation after mild COVID-19. TCRdb itself ran the 5' RACE reads through MiXCR, one entry per CDR3 protein. The sample records approximately 250,000 distinct CDR3 sequences, about a sixth being singletons. Whole-study results and caveats: Clones that shrank (day 15 to 85) were balanced CD4/CD8, whereas later expanders leaned CD4+. Proof of SARS-CoV-2 specificity was absent for the second-wave clones that crested on day 37. Some responding clones appeared in pre-infection memory, suggesting cross-reactive memory joined.

The clonotype comes from a man between 18 and 29 years old who had mild COVID-19 (a few samples of this study predate the infection). Cell type and time point are not known. Sample: PBMCs or a T cell subset sorted from them (not recorded which). The chain is built from TRBV4-1 and TRBJ1-5, with a possible D match to TRBD1 (5 bases). The CDR3 DNA sequence: TGCGCCAGCAGCCAAGATGGGGGGGACAGCAATCAGCCCCAGCATTTT. Its translation: CASSQDGGDSNQPQHF.